Below are 25 T cell receptor beta chains sequenced from a single sample in a study of PD-1 blockade in classical Hodgkin lymphoma. Measured with immunoSEQ multiplex PCR; TCRdb has only the in-frame clones, and not every one. The repertoire holds 95,000 or so clones, with around four fifths as singletons. Patients all relapsed after autologous stem cell transplantation, and there was variation in brentuximab vedotin exposure. This material consisted of peripheral blood mononuclear cells (PBMCs), taken at baseline. The receptors derive from a human donor with classical Hodgkin lymphoma.

J is TRBJ1-1 and V is TRBV19; 10 bases match TRBD1. The V gene's germline CDR1 is LNHDA and CDR2 SQIVND (reference sequence). Germline trimming cut 6 bases from V and 4 bases from J; bases unmatched to any gene: 5. This CDR3 region has 14 residues. This CDR3 reads CASRVGTGATEAFF. In nucleotides, the CDR3 is TGTGCCAGTAGGGTGGGGACAGGGGCCACTGAAGCTTTCTTT.

The chain uses TRBV5-1 and TRBJ1-2; D is undetermined. V lost 0 bases to trimming and J lost 7 bases, with 7 bases between them. Germline V gene data show CDR1 as SGHRS and CDR2 as YFSETQ. CDR3 size: 12 residues. The CDR3 DNA reads as TGCGCCAGCAGCTTGGGTCGGGGTGGCTACACCTTC. Translation gives CASSLGRGGYTF.

In this sample, this clone turned up a few times. This chain connects TRBV7-6 to TRBJ2-5, with 10 bases matching TRBD2. This CDR3 region has 17 residues. J was trimmed by 5 bases and V by 1 base; bases with no gene match: 10. The germline V gene encodes CDR1 SGHVS and CDR2 FNYEAQ. CDR3: CASSLVPASGSGETQYF. DNA for the CDR3: TGTGCCAGCAGCTTAGTCCCGGCTAGCGGGAGCGGTGAGACCCAGTACTTC.

This clone was observed a few times. In DNA form, the CDR3 reads TGTGCCAGCGCGGAGGGCAGGGTGCAAGAGACCCAGTACTTC. It yields the protein CASAEGRVQETQYF. V is TRBV5-4 and J is TRBJ2-5; maybe TRBD2 (6 bases). V lost 7 bases and J lost 2, with 15 bases in between. This CDR3 contains 14 residues. Germline loops: CDR1 SGHNT, CDR2 YYREEE (reference sequence).

The rearrangement joins TRBV5-1 to TRBJ2-5; D unresolved. V was shortened by 0 bases and J by 1 base, with 4 bases between the two germline ends. The germline CDR1 and CDR2 sequences are SGHRS and YFSETQ. This CDR3 contains 13 residues. Here the CDR3 DNA reads TGCGCCAGCAGCTTGGGCAGCCAAGAGACCCAGTACTTC. Protein: CASSLGSQETQYF.

This sequence joins TRBV15 and TRBJ2-1, with D perhaps matching TRBD2 (6 bases). V lost 0 bases, J lost 5 bases, and 11 bases lay in between. Per the germline V gene, CDR1 is LNHNV and CDR2 is YYDKDF (reference sequence). This CDR3 has 15 amino acids. The CDR3 sequence is CATSRDRASDNEQFF. The CDR3 DNA sequence: TGTGCCACCAGCAGAGATCGGGCTAGCGACAATGAGCAGTTCTTC.

The J gene is TRBJ2-3, the V gene TRBV6-5, with D maybe TRBD2 (6 bases). This CDR3 comprises 15 residues. Trimming stripped 7 bases from V and 6 bases from J, with 20 bases between. Germline CDR1 MNHEY, CDR2 SVGAGI. The CDR3 coding sequence is TGTGCCAGCAAGGGTGGAGGGGCCGGGCGGGATACGCAGTATTTT. It encodes CASKGGGAGRDTQYF.

This clone has a single count. The chain has TRBV21-1 and TRBJ2-3; the table's D call of TRBD1 was not tested on the DNA. TRBV21-1 is marked as a pseudogene. This CDR3 has 15 amino acids. The CDR3 DNA follows: TGTGCCAGCAGCAAATCCGGTCAGGGGACAGATACGCAGTATTTT. Translated, it gives CASSKSGQGTDTQYF.

This clone was picked up a small number of times. The chain recombines TRBV11-2 with TRBJ2-3; D is uncertain. The ends were cut back, 0 bases at V and 2 bases at J, with 9 bases in the middle. From germline, CDR1 is SGHAT and CDR2 FQNNGV. The CDR3 contains 15 residues. This chain's CDR3 is CASSLDPHNTDTQYF. The CDR3 nucleotides read TGTGCCAGCAGCTTAGATCCACACAACACAGATACGCAGTATTTT.

This clone was seen more than once but under ten times. The V call is TRBV6-6, the J call TRBJ2-7, with 7 bases fitting TRBD1. V trimming: 6 bases; J trimming: 6 bases; junction bases outside the gene matches: 8. Germline V lookup: CDR1 MNHNY, CDR2 SVGAGI (reference sequence). CDR3 size: 13 residues. The CDR3 loop reads CASSPLWTGEQYF. The CDR3 DNA reads TGTGCCAGCAGCCCACTTTGGACAGGCGAGCAGTACTTC.

The rearrangement uses TRBV6-1 and TRBJ2-3, with a possible D match to TRBD1 (6 bases). V gave up 5 bases and J gave up 0 bases, with 12 bases separating them. CDR1 MNHNS and CDR2 SASEGT come from the germline V gene. The CDR3 has 15 amino acids. CDR3 DNA: TGTGCCAGCAGTACAGACAGGACTAGCACAGATACGCAGTATTTT. This translates into CASSTDRTSTDTQYF.

The chain employs TRBV5-1 and TRBJ2-7, with D unclear. The germline CDR1 and CDR2 sequences are SGHRS and YFSETQ. The CDR3 is 13 residues long. V was clipped by 4 bases and J by 6 bases, with 14 bases between them. CDR3: CASSLGRLSEQYF. For the CDR3, the DNA is TGCGCCAGCAGCCTTGGACGGCTTTCCGAGCAGTACTTC.

V and J are TRBV21-1 and TRBJ2-7; TRBD2 was called by the table and not checked on the DNA. TRBV21-1 is annotated as a pseudogene. CDR3 size: 16 residues. The CDR3 nucleotides are TGTGCCAGCAGCAAAGGGATTAGCGGGAGCTCCTACGAGCAGTACTTC. As protein: CASSKGISGSSYEQYF.

The J gene is TRBJ2-7, the V gene TRBV5-4, with D maybe TRBD2 (6 bases). The V gene lost 5 bases and the J gene lost 3 bases, with 12 bases spanning the gap. From germline, CDR1 is SGHNT and CDR2 YYREEE (reference sequence). The CDR3 has 13 residues. The CDR3, as DNA: TGTGCCAGCAGGGGGACTCCCCACTACGAGCAGTACTTC. It encodes CASRGTPHYEQYF.

The J gene is TRBJ2-6, the V gene TRBV5-4, with a weak D call TRBD1 (6 bases). Germline loops: CDR1 SGHNT, CDR2 YYREEE (reference sequence). This CDR3 has 17 residues. With 0 bases removed from V and 4 bases from J, the gap between germline ends came to 14 bases. The CDR3 nucleotides are TGTGCCAGCAGCTTGGTGGCCAGGGGTTCGGGGGCCAACGTCCTGACTTTC. Protein product: CASSLVARGSGANVLTF.

The chain recombines TRBV6-1 with TRBJ2-7; D is unresolved. Germline loops: CDR1 MNHNS, CDR2 SASEGT. The CDR3 extends over 14 amino acids. Trimming took off 7 bases at V and 1 base at J, with 14 bases between the two ends. The CDR3 loop reads CASTSTAISYEQYF. The CDR3 region has the DNA TGTGCCAGCACTTCGACGGCGATATCCTACGAGCAGTACTTC.

This sequence joins TRBV19 and TRBJ2-1; 10 bases are shared with TRBD2. V shed 4 bases and J 0 bases; nucleotides not matched to a gene: 3. The CDR3 runs to 16 residues. The germline gives CDR1 LNHDA, CDR2 SQIVND (reference sequence). The CDR3 nucleotides are TGTGCCAGTAGTAACCCTAGCGGGGGCTCCTACAATGAGCAGTTCTTC. It yields the protein CASSNPSGGSYNEQFF. The entire variable domain, with the rest obtained from reference TRBV19 and TRBJ2-1, is as follows: DGGITQSPKYLFRKEGQNVTLSCEQNLNHDAMYWYRQDPGQGLRLIYYSQIVNDFQKGDIAEGYSVSREKKESFPLTVTSAQKNPTAFYLCASSNPSGGSYNEQFFGPGTRLTVL.

This rearrangement joins TRBV6-6 to TRBJ1-1; 9 positions match TRBD1. CDR1 and CDR2 (germline): MNHNY, SVGAGI (reference sequence). This CDR3 region has 14 residues. The V segment lost 5 bases and the J segment 3 bases; nucleotides outside the gene matches: 4. The CDR3 nucleotides read TGTGCCAGCAGTAAAGGACAGGGGTACACTGAAGCTTTCTTT. Translated: CASSKGQGYTEAFF.

This clone was observed once. This sequence joins TRBV30 and TRBJ1-2; 9 positions match TRBD1. Trimming cost V 7 bases and J 6 bases; bases outside gene matches: 6. CDR3 length equals 12 residues. The germline CDR1 and CDR2 sequences are GTSNPN and SVGIG (reference sequence). CDR3 nucleotides: TGTGCCTCCAACCGGGACAGGGATGGCTACACCTTC. This gives the protein CASNRDRDGYTF.

This clone occurred once. The V and J genes are TRBV28 and TRBJ2-3; D may be TRBD1 or TRBD2 (5 bases each). The CDR3 consists of 16 residues. V shed 7 bases and J shed 5 bases, with 22 bases lying between them. CDR1 MDHEN and CDR2 SYDVKM come from the germline V gene. CDR3 nucleotide sequence: TGTGCCAGCACCCCCCGGGAAAGGACATTCGGAGATACGCAGTATTTT. This gives the protein CASTPRERTFGDTQYF.

This clone was picked up one time. The rearrangement joins TRBV19 to TRBJ2-1; TRBD1 might be the D (5 bases). Germline V gene lookup returns CDR1 LNHDA and CDR2 SQIVND (reference sequence). The CDR3 has 15 residues. V was shortened by 3 bases and J by 6 bases, with 15 bases between the two germline ends. The CDR3 nucleotides are TGTGCCAGTAGTATGTTCGCAGGACACCTCAATGAGCAGTTCTTC. Residues: CASSMFAGHLNEQFF.

The V gene is TRBV30, the J gene TRBJ1-2; perhaps TRBD1 as D (6 bases). The CDR3 covers 13 residues. Trimming cost V 0 bases and J 7 bases, with 12 bases left between them. Germline V gene data show CDR1 as GTSNPN and CDR2 as SVGIG (reference sequence). In DNA form, the CDR3 reads TGTGCCTGGAGTGTAGCAGGGGAGGGTGGCTACACCTTC. Its protein is CAWSVAGEGGYTF.

The count of this clone is one. The V call is TRBV5-1, the J call TRBJ2-1; D is ambiguous. There are 13 residues in the CDR3. The ends were cut back, 3 bases at V and 0 bases at J, with 4 bases in the middle. Germline CDR1 SGHRS, CDR2 YFSETQ. CDR3 region: CASSSGSYNEQFF. Here the CDR3 DNA reads TGCGCCAGCAGCTCGGGCTCCTACAATGAGCAGTTCTTC.

The chain combines TRBV29-1 with TRBJ2-7; 8 bases fit TRBD2. Per the germline V gene, CDR1 is SQVTM and CDR2 is ANQGSEA. V lost 0 bases and J lost 6; bases outside the gene matches: 13. CDR3 size: 16 residues. This CDR3 is CSVEDLLSGKEGEQYF. The CDR3 DNA follows: TGCAGCGTTGAAGATCTCCTTAGCGGGAAGGAGGGCGAGCAGTACTTC.

This chain uses TRBV6-4 with TRBJ2-1; 8 bases are shared with TRBD2. Germline V lookup: CDR1 MRHNA, CDR2 SNTAGT. There are 15 residues in the CDR3. V lost 4 bases to trimming and J lost 8 bases; unmatched junction nucleotides: 10. The CDR3 sequence: CASSAVTGGPHEQFF. The CDR3 DNA follows: TGTGCCAGCAGTGCCGTAACGGGAGGGCCCCATGAGCAGTTCTTC.